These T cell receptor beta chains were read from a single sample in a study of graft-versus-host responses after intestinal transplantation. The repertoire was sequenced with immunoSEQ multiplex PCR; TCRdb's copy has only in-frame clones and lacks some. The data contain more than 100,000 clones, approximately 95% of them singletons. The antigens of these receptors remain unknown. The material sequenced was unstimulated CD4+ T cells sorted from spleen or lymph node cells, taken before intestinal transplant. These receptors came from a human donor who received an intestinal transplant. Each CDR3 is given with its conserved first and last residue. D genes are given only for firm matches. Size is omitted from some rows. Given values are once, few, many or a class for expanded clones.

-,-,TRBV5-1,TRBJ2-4,TGCGCCAGCAGCCTCGGGACCCTCCTCGGGGACATTCAGTACTTC,CASSLGTLLGDIQYF
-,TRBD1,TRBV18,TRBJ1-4,TGTGCCAGCTCAAGCGACAGGGGTGCTAATGAAAAACTGTTTTTT,CASSSDRGANEKLFF
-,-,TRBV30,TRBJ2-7,TGTGCCTTTGTCGGGAGTGTTGCCTACGAGCAGTACTTC,CAFVGSVAYEQYF
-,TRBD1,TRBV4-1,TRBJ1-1,TGCGCCAGCAGCCTCGGACAGGGTTACGACACTGAAGCTTTCTTT,CASSLGQGYDTEAFF
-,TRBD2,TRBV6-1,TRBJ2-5,TGTGCCAGCAGTGGGGTAGGGCTAGCGGGCGGAGAGACCCAGTACTTC,CASSGVGLAGGETQYF
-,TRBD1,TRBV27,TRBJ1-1,TGTGCCAGCAGTTTCCGGAGGAGGGGAGGGGGCATGAACACTGAAGCTTTCTTT,CASSFRRRGGGMNTEAFF
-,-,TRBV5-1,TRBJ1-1,TGCGCCAGCAGCTCCGCCAACACTGAAGCTTTCTTT,CASSSANTEAFF
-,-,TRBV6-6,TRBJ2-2,TGTGCCAGCAGTTACTCGAGAGGGCCCGGGGAGCTGTTTTTT,CASSYSRGPGELFF
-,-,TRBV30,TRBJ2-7,TGTGCCTGGAGTAGGGGGGCTAACGAGCAGTACTTC,CAWSRGANEQYF
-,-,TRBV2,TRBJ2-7,TGTGCCAGCAGTGGGGTCGACTTCACCTACGAGCAGTACTTC,CASSGVDFTYEQYF
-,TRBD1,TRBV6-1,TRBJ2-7,TGTGCCAGCAGTGGGCGGACAGGGTCCGGCTACGAGCAGTACTTC,CASSGRTGSGYEQYF
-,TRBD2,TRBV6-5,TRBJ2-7,TGTGCCAGCAGCTACGCACTAGCGGGAGGGGCCTACGAGCAGTACTTC,CASSYALAGGAYEQYF
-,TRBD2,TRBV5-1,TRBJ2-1,TGCGCCAGCAGCTTGGGTGGGGTTACTAGCGGGATCCACAATGAGCAGTTCTTC,CASSLGGVTSGIHNEQFF
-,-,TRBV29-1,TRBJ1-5,TGCAGCGTTGCGGTGGGCAATCAGCCCCAGCATTTT,CSVAVGNQPQHF
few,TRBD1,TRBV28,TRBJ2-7,TGTGCCAGCATTCCGGACAGGACCTACGAGCAGTACTTC,CASIPDRTYEQYF
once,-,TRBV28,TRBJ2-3,TGTGCCAGCTCAGCGGAGCCCGTCCCAGATACGCAGTATTTT,CASSAEPVPDTQYF
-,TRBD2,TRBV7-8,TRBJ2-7,TGTGCCAGCAGTCTAACTAGCGGCTACGAGCAGTACTTC,CASSLTSGYEQYF
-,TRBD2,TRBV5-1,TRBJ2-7,TGCGCCAGCAGAAGGACGGGAGGGGGATCCTACGAGCAGTACTTC,CASRRTGGGSYEQYF
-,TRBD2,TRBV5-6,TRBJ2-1,TGTGCCAGCAGCTTCCTCACTAGCGGGGGGGCCAATGAGCAGTTCTTC,CASSFLTSGGANEQFF
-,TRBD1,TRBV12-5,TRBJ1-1,TGTGCTAGTGGTTTGTACGACAGGGGGAACACTGAAGCTTTCTTT,CASGLYDRGNTEAFF
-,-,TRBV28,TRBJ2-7,TGTGCCAGCGGAACACAGGGAAAGTCCTACGAGCAGTACTTC,CASGTQGKSYEQYF
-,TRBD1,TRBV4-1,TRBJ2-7,TGCGCCAGCAGCCAACCGGGACAGGGGTCCTACGAGCAGTACTTC,CASSQPGQGSYEQYF
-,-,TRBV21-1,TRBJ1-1,TGTGCCAGCAGCGAGGGGCGAGGATTCGGTTGCTACACTGAAGCTTTCTTT,CASSEGRGFGCYTEAFF
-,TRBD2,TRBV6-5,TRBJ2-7,TGTGCCAGCAGTTACTCGGGACTAGCGGAGTTTGGGGAGCAGTACTTC,CASSYSGLAEFGEQYF
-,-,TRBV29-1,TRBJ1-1,TGCAGCGCTCTCAGGGGCCCTAGACCTGAAGCTTTCTTT,CSALRGPRPEAFF
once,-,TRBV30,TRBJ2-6,TGTGCCTGGTCGCCAGGGTTGGCCAACGTCCTGACTTTC,CAWSPGLANVLTF
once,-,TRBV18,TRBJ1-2,TGTGCCAGCTCACCAGGGGATGGTTATGGCTACACCTTC,CASSPGDGYGYTF
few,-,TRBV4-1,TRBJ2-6,TGCGCCAGCAGCCAAGATCGCGGCTTCTCTGGGGCCAACGTCCTGACTTTC,CASSQDRGFSGANVLTF
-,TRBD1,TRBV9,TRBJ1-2,TGTGCCAGCAGCAGGGGGACAGGGGATGGCTACACCTTC,CASSRGTGDGYTF
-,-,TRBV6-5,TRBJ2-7,TGTGCCAGCAGCCCCCCGGTAGGGGAGCAGTACTTC,CASSPPVGEQYF
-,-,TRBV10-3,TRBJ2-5,TGTGCCATCAGTGACAGATTACAAGAGACCCAGTACTTC,CAISDRLQETQYF
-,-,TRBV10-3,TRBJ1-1,TGTGCCATCAGTGATCAGTTACGTAACACTGAAGCTTTCTTT,CAISDQLRNTEAFF
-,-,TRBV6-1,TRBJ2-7,TGTGCCAGCAGTGTAGCTGGCTATCCCATTTACGAGCAGTACTTC,CASSVAGYPIYEQYF
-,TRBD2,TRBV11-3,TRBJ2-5,TGTGCCAGCAGCTGGGACTATAAGGAGACCCAGTACTTC,CASSWDYKETQYF
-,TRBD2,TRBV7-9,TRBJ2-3,TGTGCCAGCAGCTTAGCGCATTCTAGCGGGAGAAGGGCAGATACGCAGTATTTT,CASSLAHSSGRRADTQYF
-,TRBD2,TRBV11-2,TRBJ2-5,TGTGCCAGCAGCTTCACCGGGACTAGCGGGAACCAAGAGACCCAGTACTTC,CASSFTGTSGNQETQYF
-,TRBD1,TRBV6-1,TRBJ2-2,TGTGCCCTGCGACAGGGTGACACCGGGGAGCTGTTTTTT,CALRQGDTGELFF
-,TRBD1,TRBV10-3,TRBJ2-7,TGTGCCACCAACCACCGGGACAGCTCCTACGAGCAGTACTTC,CATNHRDSSYEQYF
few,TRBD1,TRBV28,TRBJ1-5,TGTGCCAGCAGTTTCGGACAGGCGTATCAGCCCCAGCATTTT,CASSFGQAYQPQHF
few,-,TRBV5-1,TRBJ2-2,TGCGCCAGCAGCTTTGACCCTAGCGTGAACACCGGGGAGCTGTTTTTT,CASSFDPSVNTGELFF
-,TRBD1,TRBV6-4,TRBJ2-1,TGTGCCAGCAGTGGCCGACAGGGCGACAATGAGCAGTTCTTC,CASSGRQGDNEQFF
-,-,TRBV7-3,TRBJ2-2,TGTGCCAGCAGCTCGACTAGGGTCCACACCGGGGAGCTGTTTTTT,CASSSTRVHTGELFF
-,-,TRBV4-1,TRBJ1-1,TGCGCCAGCAGCCAAGCGATGCAGGGTTGGATAGAGAACACTGAAGCTTTCTTT,CASSQAMQGWIENTEAFF
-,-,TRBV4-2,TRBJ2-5,TGTGCCAGCAGCCACCAAGACCTCAGGGCCGCTGGAGGGACCCAGTACTTC,CASSHQDLRAAGGTQYF
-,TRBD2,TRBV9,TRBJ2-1,TGTGCCAGCAGCGTAGCTGGGTCTAGCGGGACCCTAGCGGATGAGCAGTTCTTC,CASSVAGSSGTLADEQFF
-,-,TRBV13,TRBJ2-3,TGTGCCAGCAGCTTAGGACTACCATCAGATACGCAGTATTTT,CASSLGLPSDTQYF